This TCR beta chain was found in a study of blood T cell repertoires in COVID-19. Study information: Sample material is recorded as cDNA or gDNA derived from T cells, B-cell-depleted T cells, or PBMCs.

The CDR3 spans 13 residues. Trimming took off 4 bases at V and 6 bases at J, with 10 bases between the two ends. The V gene's germline CDR1 is MGHDK and CDR2 SYGVNS. Per the authors' pipeline: Estimates of nucleated cell counts were drawn from the amplification of reference gene primers. Sequencing was performed with immunoSEQ multiplex PCR; in TCRdb, only in-frame clones are kept and a portion is missing. From that table come the V and J calls and clone size; the DNA was used to work out D and trimming. The repertoire holds about 190,000 clones, with under 90% as singletons. The material sequenced was peripheral blood. This TCR was sampled from a man aged 25 to 45 with active or convalescent COVID-19. The chain couples TRBV25-1 to TRBJ2-1, with TRBD1 as a possible D gene (6 bases). CDR3 residues: CASSGTVSNEQFF. The CDR3 bases are TGTGCCAGCAGTGGGACAGTTAGCAATGAGCAGTTCTTC. Together with reference TRBV25-1 and TRBJ2-1, the CDR3 gives the full variable domain: EADIYQTPRYLVIGTGKKITLECSQTMGHDKMYWYQQDPGMELHLIHYSYGVNSTEKGDLSSESTVSRIRTEHFPLTLESARPSHTSQYLCASSGTVSNEQFFGPGTRLTVL.